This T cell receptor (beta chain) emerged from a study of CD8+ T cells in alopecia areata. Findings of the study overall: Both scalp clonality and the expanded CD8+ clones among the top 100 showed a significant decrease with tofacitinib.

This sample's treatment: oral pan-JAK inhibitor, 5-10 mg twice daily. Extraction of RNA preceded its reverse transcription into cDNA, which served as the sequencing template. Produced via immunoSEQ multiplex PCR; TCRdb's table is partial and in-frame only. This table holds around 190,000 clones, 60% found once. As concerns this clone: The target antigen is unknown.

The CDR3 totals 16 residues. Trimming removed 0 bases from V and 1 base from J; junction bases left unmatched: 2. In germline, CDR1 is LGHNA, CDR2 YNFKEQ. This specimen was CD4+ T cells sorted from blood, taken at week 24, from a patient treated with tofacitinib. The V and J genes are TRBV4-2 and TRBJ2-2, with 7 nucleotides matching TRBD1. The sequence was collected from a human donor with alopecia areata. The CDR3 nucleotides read TGTGCCAGCAGCCAAGATAGGACAGGGAACACCGGGGAGCTGTTTTTT. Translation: CASSQDRTGNTGELFF.